This T cell receptor beta chain was found in a study of siplizumab effects on memory and regulatory T cells. On the study more broadly: Mixed lymphocyte reactions were paired, with siplizumab at 0.8 to 1 ug/mL or without drug. Study-level results: The diversity of naive T cells seemed greater than that of memory cells, and their alloresponse contribution seemed major.

The germline V gene encodes CDR1 ENHRY and CDR2 SYGVKD. Trimming cost V 5 bases and J 5 bases; bases outside gene matches: 10. The CDR3 contains 15 residues. Mixed lymphocyte reaction cells underwent less than 7 days of coculture at 37°C. Notes on this clone: Its antigen remains unknown.

Clones were sequenced by immunoSEQ multiplex PCR, and TCRdb holds only the in-frame ones, with some missing. Of over 11,000 clones detected, approximately 49% appear once; the ten largest clones hold approximately 8.2%. The sequenced sample consisted of CFSE-low (dividing) CD4+ T cells sorted from an allogeneic mixed lymphocyte reaction. The chain recombines TRBV10-3 with TRBJ2-7, with 9 bases matching TRBD2. This TCR was sampled from a human donor in good health; the cells came from an allogeneic mixed lymphocyte reaction. The CDR3 loop is CAISHLAGSENEQYF. The CDR3 bases are TGTGCCATCAGTCATCTAGCGGGAAGCGAAAACGAGCAGTACTTC.